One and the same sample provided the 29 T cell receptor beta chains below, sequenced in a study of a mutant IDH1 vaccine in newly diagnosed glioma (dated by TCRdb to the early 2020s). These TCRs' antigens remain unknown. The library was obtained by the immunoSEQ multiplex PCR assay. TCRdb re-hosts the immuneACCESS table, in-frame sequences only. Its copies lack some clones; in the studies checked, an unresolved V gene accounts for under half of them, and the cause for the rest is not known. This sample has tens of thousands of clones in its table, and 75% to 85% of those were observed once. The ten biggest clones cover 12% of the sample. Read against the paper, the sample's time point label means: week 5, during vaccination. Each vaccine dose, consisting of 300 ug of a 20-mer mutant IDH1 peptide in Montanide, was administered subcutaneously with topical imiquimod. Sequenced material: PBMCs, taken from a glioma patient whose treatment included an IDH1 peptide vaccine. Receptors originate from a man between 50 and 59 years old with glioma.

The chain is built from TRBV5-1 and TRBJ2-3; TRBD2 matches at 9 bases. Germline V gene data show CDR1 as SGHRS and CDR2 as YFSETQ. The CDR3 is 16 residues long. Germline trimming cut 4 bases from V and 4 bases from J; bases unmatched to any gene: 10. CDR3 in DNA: TGCGCCAGCAGCCCCGGCGGTGCGGGGGGGGCAGATACGCAGTATTTT. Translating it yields CASSPGGAGGADTQYF.

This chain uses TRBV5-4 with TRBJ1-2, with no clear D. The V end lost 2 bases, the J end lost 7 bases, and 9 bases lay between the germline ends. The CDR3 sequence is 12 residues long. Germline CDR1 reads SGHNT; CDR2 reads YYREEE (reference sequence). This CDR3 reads CASSFTGSGYTF. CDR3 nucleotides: TGTGCCAGCAGCTTTACGGGATCTGGCTACACCTTC.

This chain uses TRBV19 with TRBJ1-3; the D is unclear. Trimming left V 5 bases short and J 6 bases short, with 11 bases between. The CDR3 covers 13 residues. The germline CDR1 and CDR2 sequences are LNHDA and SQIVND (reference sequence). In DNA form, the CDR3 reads TGTGCCAGTAGTTTGGGGAGAGAAAACACCATATATTTT. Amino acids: CASSLGRENTIYF.

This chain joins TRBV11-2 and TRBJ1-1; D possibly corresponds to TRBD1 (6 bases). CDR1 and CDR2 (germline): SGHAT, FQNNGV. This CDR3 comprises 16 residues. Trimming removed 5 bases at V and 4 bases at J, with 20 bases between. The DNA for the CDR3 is TGTGCCAGCAGCCATAATAAGTGGGGGGGCGGCACTGAAGCTTTCTTT. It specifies CASSHNKWGGGTEAFF. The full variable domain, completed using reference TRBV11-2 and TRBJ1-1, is EAGVAQSPRYKIIEKRQSVAFWCNPISGHATLYWYQQILGQGPKLLIQFQNNGVVDDSQLPKDRFSAERLKGVDSTLKIQPAKLEDSAVYLCASSHNKWGGGTEAFFGQGTRLTVV.

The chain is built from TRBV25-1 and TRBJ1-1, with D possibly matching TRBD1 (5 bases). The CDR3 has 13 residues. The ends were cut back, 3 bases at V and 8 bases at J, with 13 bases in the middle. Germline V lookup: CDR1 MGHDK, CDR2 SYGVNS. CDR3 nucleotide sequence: TGTGCCAGCAGTGACCTCCGGGGGTCGGAAGCTTTCTTT. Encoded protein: CASSDLRGSEAFF.

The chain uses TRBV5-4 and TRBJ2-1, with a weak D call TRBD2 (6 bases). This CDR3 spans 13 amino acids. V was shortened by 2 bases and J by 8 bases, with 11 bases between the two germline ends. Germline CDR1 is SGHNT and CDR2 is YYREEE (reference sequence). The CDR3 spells CASSLGPGDEQFF. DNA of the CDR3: TGTGCCAGCAGCTTAGGACCGGGGGATGAGCAGTTCTTC. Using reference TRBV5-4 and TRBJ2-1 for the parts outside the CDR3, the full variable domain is ETGVTQSPTHLIKTRGQQVTLRCSSQSGHNTVSWYQQALGQGPQFIFQYYREEENGRGNFPPRFSGLQFPNYSSELNVNALELDDSALYLCASSLGPGDEQFFGPGTRLTVL.

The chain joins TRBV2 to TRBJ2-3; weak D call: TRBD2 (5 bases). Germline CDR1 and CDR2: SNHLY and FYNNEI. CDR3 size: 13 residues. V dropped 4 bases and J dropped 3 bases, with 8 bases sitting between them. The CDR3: CASSGSATDTQYF. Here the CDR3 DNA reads TGTGCCAGCAGTGGTAGCGCAACAGATACGCAGTATTTT. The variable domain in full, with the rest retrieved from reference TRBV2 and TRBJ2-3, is EPEVTQTPSHQVTQMGQEVILRCVPISNHLYFYWYRQILGQKVEFLVSFYNNEISEKSEIFDDQFSVERPDGSNFTLKIRSTKLEDSAMYFCASSGSATDTQYFGPGTRLTVL.

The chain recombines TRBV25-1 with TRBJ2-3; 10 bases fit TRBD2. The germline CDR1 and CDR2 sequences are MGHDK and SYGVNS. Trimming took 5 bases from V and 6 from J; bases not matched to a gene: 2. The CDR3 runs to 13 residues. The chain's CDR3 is CASSLAGADTQYF. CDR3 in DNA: TGTGCCAGCAGTCTAGCGGGAGCGGATACGCAGTATTTT.

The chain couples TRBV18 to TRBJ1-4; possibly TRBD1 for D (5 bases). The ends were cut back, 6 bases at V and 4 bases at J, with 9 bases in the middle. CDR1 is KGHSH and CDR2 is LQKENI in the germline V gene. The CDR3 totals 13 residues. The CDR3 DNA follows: TGTGCCAGCTCGTCAGGGATTAATGAAAAACTGTTTTTT. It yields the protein CASSSGINEKLFF. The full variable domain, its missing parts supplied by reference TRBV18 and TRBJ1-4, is NAGVMQNPRHLVRRRGQEARLRCSPMKGHSHVYWYRQLPEEGLKFMVYLQKENIIDESGMPKERFSAEFPKEGPSILRIQQVVRGDSAAYFCASSSGINEKLFFGSGTQLSVL.

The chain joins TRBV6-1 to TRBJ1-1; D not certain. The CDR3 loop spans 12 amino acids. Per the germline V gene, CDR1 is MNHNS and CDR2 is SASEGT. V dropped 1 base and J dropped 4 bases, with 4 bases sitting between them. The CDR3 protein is CASSEGGTEAFF. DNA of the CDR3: TGTGCCAGCAGTGAAGGGGGCACTGAAGCTTTCTTT.

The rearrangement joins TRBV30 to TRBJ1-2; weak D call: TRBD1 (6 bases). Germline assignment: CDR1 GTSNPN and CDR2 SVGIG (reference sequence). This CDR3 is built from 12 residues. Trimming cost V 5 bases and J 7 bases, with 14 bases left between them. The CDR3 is CAWDQGLGGYTF. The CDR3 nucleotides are TGTGCCTGGGATCAGGGGTTGGGTGGCTACACCTTC.

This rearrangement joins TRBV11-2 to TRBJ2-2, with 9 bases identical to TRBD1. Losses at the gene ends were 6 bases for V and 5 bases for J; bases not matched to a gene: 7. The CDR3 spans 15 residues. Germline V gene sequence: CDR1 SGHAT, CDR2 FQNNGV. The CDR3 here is CASSLTGGRTGELFF. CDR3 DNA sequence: TGTGCCAGCAGTTTGACAGGGGGAAGAACCGGGGAGCTGTTTTTT.

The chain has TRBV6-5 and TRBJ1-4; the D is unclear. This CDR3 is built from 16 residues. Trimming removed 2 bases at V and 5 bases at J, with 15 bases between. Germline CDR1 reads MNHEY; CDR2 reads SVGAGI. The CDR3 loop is CASSYREEADNEKLFF. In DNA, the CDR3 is TGTGCCAGCAGTTACCGAGAGGAGGCAGACAATGAAAAACTGTTTTTT.

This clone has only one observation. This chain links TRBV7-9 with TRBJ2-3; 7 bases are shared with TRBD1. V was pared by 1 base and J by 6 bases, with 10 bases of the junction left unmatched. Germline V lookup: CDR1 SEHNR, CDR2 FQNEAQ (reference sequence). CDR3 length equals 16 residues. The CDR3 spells CASSLDRDRDEDTQYF. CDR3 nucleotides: TGTGCCAGCAGCTTAGACCGGGACAGAGATGAGGATACGCAGTATTTT.

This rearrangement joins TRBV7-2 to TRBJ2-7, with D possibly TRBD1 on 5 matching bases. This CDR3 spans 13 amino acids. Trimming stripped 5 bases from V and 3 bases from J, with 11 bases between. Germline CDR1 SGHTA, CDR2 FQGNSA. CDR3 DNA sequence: TGTGCCAGCAGCCCGGACAACTACTACGAGCAGTACTTC. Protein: CASSPDNYYEQYF.

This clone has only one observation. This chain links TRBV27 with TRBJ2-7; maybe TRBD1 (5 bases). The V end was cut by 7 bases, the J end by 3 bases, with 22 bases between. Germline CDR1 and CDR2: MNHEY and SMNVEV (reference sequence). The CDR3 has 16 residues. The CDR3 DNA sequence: TGTGCCAGCACAAAGTCGATACAAGGGGCCGGCTACGAGCAGTACTTC. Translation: CASTKSIQGAGYEQYF.

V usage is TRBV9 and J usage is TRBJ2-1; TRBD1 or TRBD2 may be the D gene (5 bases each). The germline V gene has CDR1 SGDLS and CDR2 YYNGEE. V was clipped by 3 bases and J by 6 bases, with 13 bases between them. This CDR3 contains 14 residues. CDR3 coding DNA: TGTGCCAGCAGCGGGGGGACGACGGGCAATGAGCAGTTCTTC. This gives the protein CASSGGTTGNEQFF. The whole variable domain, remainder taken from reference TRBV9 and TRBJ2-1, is DSGVTQTPKHLITATGQRVTLRCSPRSGDLSVYWYQQSLDQGLQFLIQYYNGEERAKGNILERFSAQQFPDLHSELNLSSLELGDSALYFCASSGGTTGNEQFFGPGTRLTVL.

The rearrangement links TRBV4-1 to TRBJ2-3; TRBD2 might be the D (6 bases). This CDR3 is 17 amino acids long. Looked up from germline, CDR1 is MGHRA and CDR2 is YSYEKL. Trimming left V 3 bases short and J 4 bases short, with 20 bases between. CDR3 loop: CASSQLVRGPQADTQYF. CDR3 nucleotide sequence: TGCGCCAGCAGCCAGCTCGTGCGGGGCCCCCAGGCAGATACGCAGTATTTT.

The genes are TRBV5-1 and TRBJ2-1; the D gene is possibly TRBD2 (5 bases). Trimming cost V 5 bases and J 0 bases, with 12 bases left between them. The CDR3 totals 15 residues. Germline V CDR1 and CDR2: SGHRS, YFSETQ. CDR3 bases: TGCGCCAGCAGTTCACCTAGCAGCTCCTACAATGAGCAGTTCTTC. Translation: CASSSPSSSYNEQFF.

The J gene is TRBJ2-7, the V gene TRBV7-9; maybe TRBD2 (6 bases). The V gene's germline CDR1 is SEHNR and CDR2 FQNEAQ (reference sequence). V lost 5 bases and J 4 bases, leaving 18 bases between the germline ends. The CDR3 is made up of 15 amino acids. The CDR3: CASSPRLVVSYEQYF. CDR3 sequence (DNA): TGTGCCAGCAGCCCGAGACTAGTAGTAAGTTACGAGCAGTACTTC.

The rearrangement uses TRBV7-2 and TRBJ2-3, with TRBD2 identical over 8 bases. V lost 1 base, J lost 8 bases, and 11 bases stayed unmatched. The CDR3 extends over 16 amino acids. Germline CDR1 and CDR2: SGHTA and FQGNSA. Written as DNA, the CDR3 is TGTGCCAGCAGCTTAGGAGGGACTAGTGGCGTGGGTACGCAGTATTTT. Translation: CASSLGGTSGVGTQYF.

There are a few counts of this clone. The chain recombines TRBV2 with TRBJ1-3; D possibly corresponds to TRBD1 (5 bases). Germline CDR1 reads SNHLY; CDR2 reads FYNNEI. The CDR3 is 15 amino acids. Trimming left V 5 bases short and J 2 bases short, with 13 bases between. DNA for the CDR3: TGTGCCAGCAGTTCCACTCCGGGACCTGGAAACACCATATATTTT. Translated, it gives CASSSTPGPGNTIYF.

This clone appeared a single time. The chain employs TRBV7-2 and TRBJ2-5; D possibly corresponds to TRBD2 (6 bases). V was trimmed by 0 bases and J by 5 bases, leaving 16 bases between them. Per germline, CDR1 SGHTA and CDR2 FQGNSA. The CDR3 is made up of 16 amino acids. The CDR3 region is CASSLAGAGTGETQYF. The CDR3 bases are TGTGCCAGCAGCTTAGCAGGAGCGGGCACGGGGGAGACCCAGTACTTC. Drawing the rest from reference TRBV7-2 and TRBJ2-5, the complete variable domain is GAGVSQSPSNKVTEKGKDVELRCDPISGHTALYWYRQSLGQGLEFLIYFQGNSAPDKSGLPSDRFSAERTGGSVSTLTIQRTQQEDSAVYLCASSLAGAGTGETQYFGPGTRLLVL.

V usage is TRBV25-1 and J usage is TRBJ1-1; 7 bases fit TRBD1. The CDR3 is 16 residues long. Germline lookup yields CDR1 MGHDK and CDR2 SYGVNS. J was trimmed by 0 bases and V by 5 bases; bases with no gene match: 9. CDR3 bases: TGTGCCAGCAGTATCGGCACAGGGGACATGAACACTGAAGCTTTCTTT. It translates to CASSIGTGDMNTEAFF.

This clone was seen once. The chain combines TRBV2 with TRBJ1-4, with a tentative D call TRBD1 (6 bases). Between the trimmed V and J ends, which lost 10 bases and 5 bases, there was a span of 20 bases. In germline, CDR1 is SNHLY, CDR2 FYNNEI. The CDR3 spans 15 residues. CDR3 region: CATSFSGVENEKLFF. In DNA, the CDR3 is TGTGCCACCTCCTTTTCAGGGGTCGAAAATGAAAAACTGTTTTTT.

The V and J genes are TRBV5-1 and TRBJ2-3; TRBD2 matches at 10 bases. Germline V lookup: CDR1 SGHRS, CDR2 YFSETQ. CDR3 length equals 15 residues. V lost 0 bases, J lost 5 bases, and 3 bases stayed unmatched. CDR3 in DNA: TGCGCCAGCAGCTTGGATAGCGGGGGGATAGATACGCAGTATTTT. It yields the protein CASSLDSGGIDTQYF.

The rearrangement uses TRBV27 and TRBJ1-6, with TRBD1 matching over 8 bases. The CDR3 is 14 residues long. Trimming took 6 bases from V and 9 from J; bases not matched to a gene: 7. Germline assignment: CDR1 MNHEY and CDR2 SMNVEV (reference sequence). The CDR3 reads CASSLTGGISPLHF. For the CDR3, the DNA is TGTGCCAGCAGCCTTACAGGGGGTATTTCACCCCTCCACTTT.

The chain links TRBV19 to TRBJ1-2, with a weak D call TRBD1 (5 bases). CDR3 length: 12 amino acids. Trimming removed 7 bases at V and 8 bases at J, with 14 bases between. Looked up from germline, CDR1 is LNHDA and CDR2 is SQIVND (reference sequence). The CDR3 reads CASTQGGGGYTF. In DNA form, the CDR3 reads TGTGCCAGTACTCAGGGCGGTGGAGGCTACACCTTC.

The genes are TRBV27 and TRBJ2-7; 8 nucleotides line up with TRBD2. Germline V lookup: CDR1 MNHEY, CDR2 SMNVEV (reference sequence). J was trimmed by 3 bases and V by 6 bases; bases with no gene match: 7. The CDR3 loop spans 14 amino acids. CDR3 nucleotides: TGTGCCAGCAGGGAGCGGGGGCCCGTCTACGAGCAGTACTTC. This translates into CASRERGPVYEQYF.